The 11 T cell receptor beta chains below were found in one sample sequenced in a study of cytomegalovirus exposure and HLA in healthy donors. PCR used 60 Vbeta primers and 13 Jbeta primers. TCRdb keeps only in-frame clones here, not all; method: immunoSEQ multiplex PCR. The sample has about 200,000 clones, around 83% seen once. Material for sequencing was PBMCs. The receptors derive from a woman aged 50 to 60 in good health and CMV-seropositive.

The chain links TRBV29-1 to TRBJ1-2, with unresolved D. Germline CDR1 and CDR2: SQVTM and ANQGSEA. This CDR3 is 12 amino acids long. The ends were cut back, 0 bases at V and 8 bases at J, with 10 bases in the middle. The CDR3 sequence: CSVEDSRIGYTF. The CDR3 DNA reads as TGCAGCGTTGAAGATTCCAGAATAGGCTACACCTTC. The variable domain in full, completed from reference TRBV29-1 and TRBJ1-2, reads SAVISQKPSRDICQRGTSLTIQCQVDSQVTMMFWYRQQPGQSLTLIATANQGSEATYESGFVIDKFPISRPNLTFSTLTVSNMSPEDSSIYLCSVEDSRIGYTFGSGTRLTVV.

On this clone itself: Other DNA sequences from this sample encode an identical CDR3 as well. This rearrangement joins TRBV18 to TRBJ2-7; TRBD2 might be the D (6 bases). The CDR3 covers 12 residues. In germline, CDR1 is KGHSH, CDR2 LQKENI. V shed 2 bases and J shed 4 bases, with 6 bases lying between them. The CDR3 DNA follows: TGTGCCAGCTCACCAGGAGGGTACGAGCAGTACTTC. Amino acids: CASSPGGYEQYF.

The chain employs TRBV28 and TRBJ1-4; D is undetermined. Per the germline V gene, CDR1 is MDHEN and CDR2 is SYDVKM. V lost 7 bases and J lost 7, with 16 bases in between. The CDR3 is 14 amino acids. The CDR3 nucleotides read TGTGCCAGCAACGCCCCCTCGTCGGGTGAAAAACTGTTTTTT. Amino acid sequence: CASNAPSSGEKLFF.

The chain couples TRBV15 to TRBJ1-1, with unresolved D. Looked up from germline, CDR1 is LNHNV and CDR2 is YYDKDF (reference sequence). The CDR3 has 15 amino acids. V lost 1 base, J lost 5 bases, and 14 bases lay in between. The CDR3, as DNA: TGTGCCACCAGCAGAGGTCCCCCCGGGTGGACTGAAGCTTTCTTT. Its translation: CATSRGPPGWTEAFF.

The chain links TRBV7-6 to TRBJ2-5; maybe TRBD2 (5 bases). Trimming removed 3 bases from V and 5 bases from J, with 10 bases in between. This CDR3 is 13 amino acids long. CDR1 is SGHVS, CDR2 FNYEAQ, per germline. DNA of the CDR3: TGTGCCAGCAGCTTTGGGCTAGCCGAGACCCAGTACTTC. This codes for CASSFGLAETQYF.

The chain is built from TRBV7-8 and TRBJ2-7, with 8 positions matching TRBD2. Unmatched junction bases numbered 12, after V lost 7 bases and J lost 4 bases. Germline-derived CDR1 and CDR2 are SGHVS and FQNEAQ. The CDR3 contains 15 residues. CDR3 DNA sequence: TGTGCCAGCAACCCCGGGGGGGGGCCCTTTTACGAGCAGTACTTC. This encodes CASNPGGGPFYEQYF. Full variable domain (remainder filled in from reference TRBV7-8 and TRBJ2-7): GAGVSQSPRYKVAKRGQDVALRCDPISGHVSLFWYQQALGQGPEFLTYFQNEAQLDKSGLPSDRFFAERPEGSVSTLKIQRTQQEDSAVYLCASNPGGGPFYEQYFGPGTRLTVT.

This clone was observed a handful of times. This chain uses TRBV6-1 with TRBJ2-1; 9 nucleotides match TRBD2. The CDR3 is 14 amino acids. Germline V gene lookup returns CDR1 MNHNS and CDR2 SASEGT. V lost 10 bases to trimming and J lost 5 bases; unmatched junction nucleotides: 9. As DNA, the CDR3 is TGTGCCACCAGGACTAGCGAAAGACACAATGAGCAGTTCTTC. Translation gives CATRTSERHNEQFF.

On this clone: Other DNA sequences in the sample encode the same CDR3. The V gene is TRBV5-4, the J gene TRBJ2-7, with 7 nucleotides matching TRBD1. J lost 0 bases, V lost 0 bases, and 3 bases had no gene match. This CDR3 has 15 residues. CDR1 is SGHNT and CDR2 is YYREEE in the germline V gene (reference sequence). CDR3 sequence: CASSLGRDSSYEQYF. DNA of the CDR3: TGTGCCAGCAGCTTGGGCAGGGACAGCTCCTACGAGCAGTACTTC. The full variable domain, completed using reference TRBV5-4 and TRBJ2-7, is ETGVTQSPTHLIKTRGQQVTLRCSSQSGHNTVSWYQQALGQGPQFIFQYYREEENGRGNFPPRFSGLQFPNYSSELNVNALELDDSALYLCASSLGRDSSYEQYFGPGTRLTVT.

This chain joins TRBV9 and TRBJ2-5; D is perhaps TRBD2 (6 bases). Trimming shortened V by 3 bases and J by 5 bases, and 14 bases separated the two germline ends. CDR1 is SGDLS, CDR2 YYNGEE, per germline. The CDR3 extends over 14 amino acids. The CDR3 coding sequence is TGTGCCAGCAGCGCATCCGTCCGGGGGGAGACCCAGTACTTC. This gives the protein CASSASVRGETQYF.

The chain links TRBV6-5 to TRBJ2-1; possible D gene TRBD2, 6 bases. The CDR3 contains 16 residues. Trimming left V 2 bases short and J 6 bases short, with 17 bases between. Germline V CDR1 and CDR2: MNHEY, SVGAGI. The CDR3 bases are TGTGCCAGCAGTTACCTTAATCTAGCGATGGGCAATGAGCAGTTCTTC. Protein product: CASSYLNLAMGNEQFF.

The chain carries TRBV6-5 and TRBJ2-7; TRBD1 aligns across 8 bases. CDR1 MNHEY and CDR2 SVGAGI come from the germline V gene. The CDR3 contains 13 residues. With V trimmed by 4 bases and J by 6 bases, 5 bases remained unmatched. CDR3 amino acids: CASSLRTGLEQYF. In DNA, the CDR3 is TGTGCCAGCAGTTTGAGGACAGGGCTCGAGCAGTACTTC.